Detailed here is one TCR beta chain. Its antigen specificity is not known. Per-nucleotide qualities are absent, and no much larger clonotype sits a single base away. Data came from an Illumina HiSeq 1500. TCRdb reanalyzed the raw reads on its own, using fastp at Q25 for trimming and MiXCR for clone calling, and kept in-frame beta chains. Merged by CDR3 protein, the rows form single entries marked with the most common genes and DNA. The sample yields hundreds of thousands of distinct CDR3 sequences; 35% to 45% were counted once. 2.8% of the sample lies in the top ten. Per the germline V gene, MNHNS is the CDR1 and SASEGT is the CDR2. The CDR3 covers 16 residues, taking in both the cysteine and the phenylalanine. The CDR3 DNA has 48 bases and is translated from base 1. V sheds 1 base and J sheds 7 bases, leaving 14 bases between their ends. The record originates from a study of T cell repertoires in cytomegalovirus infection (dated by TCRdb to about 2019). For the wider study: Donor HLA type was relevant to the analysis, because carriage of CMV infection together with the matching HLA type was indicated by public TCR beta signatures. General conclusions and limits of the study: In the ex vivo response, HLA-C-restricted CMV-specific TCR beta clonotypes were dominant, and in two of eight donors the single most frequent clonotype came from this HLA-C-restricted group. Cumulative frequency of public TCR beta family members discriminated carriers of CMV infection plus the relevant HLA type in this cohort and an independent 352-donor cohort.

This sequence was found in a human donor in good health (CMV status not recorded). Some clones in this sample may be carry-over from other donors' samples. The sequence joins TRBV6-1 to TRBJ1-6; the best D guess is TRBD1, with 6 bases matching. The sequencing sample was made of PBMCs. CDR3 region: CASSEVGQRRNSPLHF. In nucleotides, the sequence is TGTGCCAGCAGTGAAGTTGGACAGAGACGAAATTCACCCCTCCACTTT.